Detailed here is one T cell receptor (beta chain). This record comes from a study of blood T cell repertoires in COVID-19. Only in-frame clones appear in the TCRdb table, and some are missing; sequencing was by immunoSEQ multiplex PCR. The sample has 300,000 or so clones, roughly nine tenths seen once. Germline CDR1 and CDR2: SQVTM and ANQGSEA. The CDR3 runs to 15 residues. The ends lost 2 bases at V and 1 base at J; junction bases unmatched: 6. This clonotype was sampled from a woman between 25 and 40 years old with COVID-19, enrolled during active disease. Sequenced: peripheral blood. The V call is TRBV29-1, the J call TRBJ1-1, with 8 bases identical to TRBD1. CDR3 sequence: CSVERDRTENTEAFF. The DNA for the CDR3 is TGCAGCGTTGAAAGGGACAGGACGGAGAACACTGAAGCTTTCTTT.